A single sample gave rise to the 25 T cell receptor beta chains below, sequenced in a study of blood T cell repertoires in COVID-19. Produced via immunoSEQ multiplex PCR; TCRdb's table is partial and in-frame only. The sample records a few hundred thousand clones, around 87% being singletons. The sample taken for sequencing was PBMCs or T cells enriched from blood (not recorded which). The receptors stem from a woman between 45 and 65 years old who had recovered from COVID-19.

V is TRBV6-4 and J is TRBJ1-1; TRBD1 matches 10 bases. V shed 2 bases, J shed 3 bases, and the junction held 18 bases outside the gene matches. Per the germline V gene, CDR1 is MRHNA and CDR2 is SNTAGT. The CDR3 extends over 20 amino acids. The CDR3 sequence: CASSDPEGQGVGREDTEAFF. CDR3 coding DNA: TGTGCCAGCAGTGACCCAGAAGGACAGGGGGTAGGAAGGGAGGACACTGAAGCTTTCTTT.

V usage is TRBV2 and J usage is TRBJ2-2, with 7 bases that match TRBD2. V lost 7 bases and J lost 7; bases outside the gene matches: 12. The CDR3 has 15 residues. Germline V gene data show CDR1 as SNHLY and CDR2 as FYNNEI. The CDR3 region is CASKFSSGDLGELFF. The CDR3 bases are TGTGCCAGCAAATTTTCTAGCGGCGATCTCGGGGAGCTGTTTTTT.

V is TRBV30 and J is TRBJ2-7; 12 nucleotides line up with TRBD2. CDR1 GTSNPN and CDR2 SVGIG come from the germline V gene (reference sequence). The CDR3 has 14 amino acids. J gave up 6 bases and V 4 bases, and 7 bases lay outside the gene matches. The CDR3 spells CAWKAGLAGFEQYF. CDR3 DNA sequence: TGTGCCTGGAAGGCAGGACTAGCGGGATTCGAGCAGTACTTC. Looking up the rest from reference TRBV30 and TRBJ2-7 gives the full variable domain: SQTIHQWPATLVQPVGSPLSLECTVEGTSNPNLYWYRQAAGRGLQLLFYSVGIGQISSEVPQNLSASRPQDRQFILSSKKLLLSDSGFYLCAWKAGLAGFEQYFGPGTRLTVT.

This chain joins TRBV28 and TRBJ1-2; 8 positions agree with TRBD1. CDR1 is MDHEN, CDR2 SYDVKM, per germline. This CDR3 is built from 15 residues. After removal of 8 bases from V and 7 bases from J, the junction contained 15 bases not matched to a gene. CDR3 sequence reads: CASYITGTGLSGYTF. In nucleotides, the CDR3 is TGTGCCAGCTATATTACCGGGACAGGACTCTCTGGCTACACCTTC.

The chain couples TRBV7-8 to TRBJ2-3; 11 positions agree with TRBD2. V was pared by 1 base and J by 6 bases, with 6 bases of the junction left unmatched. Germline assignment: CDR1 SGHVS and CDR2 FQNEAQ. This CDR3 spans 16 amino acids. This CDR3 reads CASSLGVAGGRDTQYF. The CDR3 DNA reads TGTGCCAGCAGCTTAGGGGTAGCGGGAGGGAGGGATACGCAGTATTTT.

Here the CDR3 DNA reads TGTGCCATCAGGGAAAGCGGGAGTGGCACAGATACGCAGTATTTT. Protein: CAIRESGSGTDTQYF. This chain uses TRBV10-3 with TRBJ2-3; 8 bases fit TRBD2. Germline trimming cut 6 bases from V and 1 base from J; bases unmatched to any gene: 6. This CDR3 contains 15 residues. Germline V gene lookup returns CDR1 ENHRY and CDR2 SYGVKD.

The CDR3 sequence: CASRGPRRGTDTQYF. The CDR3, as DNA: TGCGCCAGCAGAGGTCCCCGGAGGGGCACAGATACGCAGTATTTT. V usage is TRBV10-1 and J usage is TRBJ2-3, with D perhaps TRBD2 (6 bases). Germline V gene sequence: CDR1 WNHNN, CDR2 SYGVQD (reference sequence). V gave up 6 bases and J gave up 1 base, with 14 bases separating them. The CDR3 runs 15 residues.

V gene TRBV2 combines with J gene TRBJ2-7; D is ambiguous. CDR1 is SNHLY, CDR2 FYNNEI, per germline. Trimming took 7 bases from V and 6 from J, leaving 10 bases between them. The CDR3 has 11 residues. Here the CDR3 reads CASNAAREQYF. CDR3 in DNA: TGTGCCAGCAATGCGGCCCGCGAGCAGTACTTC.

This clone was seen once. The chain carries TRBV7-9 and TRBJ1-4, with D unclear. Germline CDR1 reads SEHNR; CDR2 reads FQNEAQ (reference sequence). The V and J ends lost 8 bases and 2 bases respectively, with 6 bases between them. This CDR3 comprises 12 residues. In DNA, the CDR3 is TGTGCCAGCCCACACACTAATGAAAAACTGTTTTTT. This codes for CASPHTNEKLFF.

Note on this clone: Sequence at one end of the junction differs from germline and may be a read error. The chain recombines TRBV10-3 with TRBJ1-2, with D unclear. There are 14 residues in the CDR3. CDR1 ENHRY and CDR2 SYGVKD come from the germline V gene. The CDR3 sequence: CAINEGRANYGYTF. For the CDR3, the DNA is TGTGCCATCAATGAGGGTCGAGCTAACTATGGCTACACCTTC.

This sequence joins TRBV27 and TRBJ1-6, with D maybe TRBD1 (5 bases). The CDR3 loop spans 17 amino acids. The germline V gene has CDR1 MNHEY and CDR2 SMNVEV (reference sequence). Trimming took off 7 bases at V and 0 bases at J, with 16 bases between the two ends. The DNA of the CDR3 is TGTGCCAGCACCGAGACAGCCCTGAGCTCCTATAATTCACCCCTCCACTTT. Translated, it gives CASTETALSSYNSPLHF.

V and J are TRBV18 and TRBJ1-5; a weak D match, TRBD1 (6 bases). The length of the CDR3 is 14 residues. CDR1 KGHSH and CDR2 LQKENI come from the germline V gene. V dropped 4 bases and J dropped 5 bases, with 12 bases sitting between them. CDR3 in amino acids: CASSLQGSYQPQHF. In nucleotides, the CDR3 is TGTGCCAGCTCACTACAGGGATCTTATCAGCCCCAGCATTTT.

The chain has TRBV6-5 and TRBJ2-7; possibly TRBD2 for D (7 bases). The length of the CDR3 is 15 residues. CDR1 MNHEY and CDR2 SVGAGI come from the germline V gene. V dropped 8 bases and J dropped 5 bases, with 22 bases sitting between them. The chain's CDR3 is CASGLGGAGVNEQYF. DNA of the CDR3: TGTGCCAGCGGGCTGGGGGGGGCCGGGGTGAACGAGCAGTACTTC.

The V call is TRBV7-9, the J call TRBJ1-1; a weak D match, TRBD1 (5 bases). Trimming stripped 6 bases from V and 10 bases from J, with 18 bases between. Germline-derived CDR1 and CDR2 are SEHNR and FQNEAQ (reference sequence). The CDR3 is 13 residues long. CDR3 region: CASSGGSVAGAFF. CDR3 nucleotides: TGTGCCAGCAGTGGGGGGTCGGTTGCGGGAGCTTTCTTT.

The genes are TRBV3-1 (or the pseudogene TRBV3-2) and TRBJ1-1, with unresolved D. The V and J ends lost 4 bases and 0 bases respectively, with 9 bases between them. This CDR3 region has 14 residues. Germline values: CDR1 LGHDT, CDR2 YNNKEL (reference sequence). CDR3 region: CASSPSGLNTEAFF. The CDR3 nucleotides read TGTGCCAGCAGCCCCAGTGGCCTGAACACTGAAGCTTTCTTT.

The chain carries TRBV11-3 and TRBJ2-2; perhaps TRBD1 as D (5 bases). V was clipped by 5 bases and J by 8 bases, with 24 bases between them. Germline V CDR1 and CDR2: SGHNT, YENEEA. CDR3 length equals 17 residues. The CDR3 loop reads CASSPMGQGGRPGELFF. As DNA, the CDR3 is TGTGCCAGCAGCCCAATGGGGCAGGGCGGTCGACCGGGGGAGCTGTTTTTT.

This chain uses TRBV9 with TRBJ2-5, with TRBD2 identical over 8 bases. V lost 0 bases and J lost 1; bases outside the gene matches: 2. CDR3 length: 15 amino acids. CDR1 SGDLS and CDR2 YYNGEE come from the germline V gene. CDR3 DNA: TGTGCCAGCAGCGTAGACGGGAGGGCCCAAGAGACCCAGTACTTC. The encoded protein is CASSVDGRAQETQYF.

This clone was recorded once. The chain joins TRBV28 to TRBJ2-1; TRBD2 matches at 14 bases. The CDR3 sequence is 17 residues long. Per the germline V gene, CDR1 is MDHEN and CDR2 is SYDVKM. After removal of 2 bases from V and 6 bases from J, the junction contained 6 bases not matched to a gene. CDR3 coding DNA: TGTGCCAGCAGTTTACCCCCGACTAGCGGGAGGGGCAATGAGCAGTTCTTC. It codes for CASSLPPTSGRGNEQFF.

The chain links TRBV28 to TRBJ1-3; D unclear. Germline-derived CDR1 and CDR2 are MDHEN and SYDVKM. Trimming pared 2 bases from V and 2 bases from J, leaving 7 bases between. CDR3 length: 14 residues. CDR3: CASSLRRTGNTIYF. In DNA, the CDR3 is TGTGCCAGCAGTTTAAGGAGGACTGGAAACACCATATATTTT.

This clone was seen only a few times. This chain connects TRBV5-4 to TRBJ1-1; D is perhaps TRBD1 (5 bases). The ends were cut back, 4 bases at V and 0 bases at J, with 13 bases in the middle. This CDR3 comprises 15 residues. The germline gives CDR1 SGHNT, CDR2 YYREEE (reference sequence). The CDR3 is CASSPLGGMNTEAFF. CDR3 coding DNA: TGTGCCAGCAGCCCCCTCGGGGGTATGAACACTGAAGCTTTCTTT.

The chain employs TRBV10-3 and TRBJ2-1, with 10 bases aligning to TRBD2. J gave up 8 bases and V 9 bases, and 13 bases lay outside the gene matches. CDR3 length equals 15 residues. Germline V gene sequence: CDR1 ENHRY, CDR2 SYGVKD. CDR3 region: CAIRGGLAGVDEQFF. CDR3 DNA: TGTGCCATTCGCGGGGGGCTAGCGGGAGTGGATGAGCAGTTCTTC.

The chain couples TRBV7-6 to TRBJ2-5, with 9 bases aligning to TRBD2. The CDR3 is 16 residues long. The V and J ends lost 5 bases and 5 bases, in that order; junction bases with no gene match: 12. The germline V gene has CDR1 SGHVS and CDR2 FNYEAQ. This CDR3 reads CASSRIAGVSGETQYF. CDR3 DNA sequence: TGTGCCAGCAGCCGTATAGCGGGAGTTTCGGGGGAGACCCAGTACTTC.

This chain joins TRBV28 and TRBJ1-2, with D possibly matching TRBD1 (5 bases). Germline assignment: CDR1 MDHEN and CDR2 SYDVKM. Trimming took off 5 bases at V and 5 bases at J, with 9 bases between the two ends. The CDR3 extends over 12 amino acids. The DNA of the CDR3 is TGTGCCAGCAGTCCGAGACAGTATGGCTACACCTTC. Translating gives CASSPRQYGYTF.

This clone came up once. The CDR3 loop reads CASSLEHQGLGGELFF. The CDR3 DNA sequence: TGCGCCAGCAGCTTGGAACACCAAGGACTAGGAGGGGAGCTGTTTTTT. This chain joins TRBV5-1 and TRBJ2-2; 7 bases map to TRBD2. The V gene end was trimmed by 0 bases and the J gene end by 8 bases; junction bases not matched to a gene: 10. CDR3 length equals 16 residues. The germline CDR1 and CDR2 sequences are SGHRS and YFSETQ.

This clone was counted a single time. The chain recombines TRBV27 with TRBJ2-1; no clear D gene. The germline V gene encodes CDR1 MNHEY and CDR2 SMNVEV (reference sequence). This CDR3 is 12 amino acids long. V dropped 3 bases and J dropped 10 bases, with 10 bases sitting between them. CDR3 amino acids: CASSFPLQEQFF. DNA for the CDR3: TGTGCCAGCAGTTTCCCTCTACAGGAGCAGTTCTTC.